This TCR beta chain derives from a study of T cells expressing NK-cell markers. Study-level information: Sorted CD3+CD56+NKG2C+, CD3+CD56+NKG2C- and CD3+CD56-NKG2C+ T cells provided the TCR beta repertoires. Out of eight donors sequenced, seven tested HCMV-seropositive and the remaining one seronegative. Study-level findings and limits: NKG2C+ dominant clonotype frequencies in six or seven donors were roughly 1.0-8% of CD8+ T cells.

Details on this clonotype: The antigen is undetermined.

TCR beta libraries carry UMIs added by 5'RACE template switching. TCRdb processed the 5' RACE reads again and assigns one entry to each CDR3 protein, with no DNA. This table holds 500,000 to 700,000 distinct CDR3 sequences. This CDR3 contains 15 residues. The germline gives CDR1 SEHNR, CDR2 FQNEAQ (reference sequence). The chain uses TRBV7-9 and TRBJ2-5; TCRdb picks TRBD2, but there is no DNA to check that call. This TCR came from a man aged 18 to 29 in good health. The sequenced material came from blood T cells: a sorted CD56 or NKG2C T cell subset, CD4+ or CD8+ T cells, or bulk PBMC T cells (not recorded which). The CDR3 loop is CASSWRDRLQETQYF.